These T cell receptor beta chains were read from a single sample in a study of blood T cell repertoires in COVID-19. TCRdb's copy holds only in-frame clones and misses some; the assay was immunoSEQ multiplex PCR. The sample carries about 120,000 clones, about 88% recorded once. Sequencing input: peripheral blood. The receptors originated from a man between 35 and 55 years old with acute or convalescent COVID-19. Both conserved end residues are part of each CDR3. Fields, in order: V gene, clone size, D gene, J gene, CDR3 protein, CDR3 DNA. D genes are given only for firm matches. Rows give clone size only sometimes, using once, few, many, or a class for an expanded clone.

TRBV7-6	-	TRBD2	TRBJ2-3	CASSFNIGTSGVF	TGTGCCAGCAGCTTTAATATTGGGACTAGCGGGGTTTTT
TRBV14	-	TRBD1	TRBJ2-2	CASSVQGYTGELFF	TGTGCCAGCAGCGTACAGGGGTACACCGGGGAGCTGTTTTTT
TRBV7-2	-	TRBD1	TRBJ1-1	CASSFRGLGEAFF	TGTGCCAGCAGCTTCAGGGGGCTAGGTGAAGCTTTCTTT
TRBV18	-	-	TRBJ2-7	CASSRRTAAIEQYF	TGTGCCAGCTCTCGTCGGACAGCGGCGATCGAGCAGTACTTC
TRBV19	once	-	TRBJ2-7	CASSWASGGSYEQYF	TGTGCCAGTAGTTGGGCCAGCGGAGGGTCCTACGAGCAGTACTTC
TRBV19	once	-	TRBJ1-2	CASREDPWGYTF	TGTGCCAGTAGGGAGGATCCTTGGGGCTACACCTTC
TRBV4-1	-	-	TRBJ2-2	CASSQVGASHTGELFF	TGCGCCAGCAGCCAAGTTGGAGCTAGCCACACCGGGGAGCTGTTTTTT
TRBV19	-	-	TRBJ1-5	CASQLLGAWSNQPQHF	TGTGCCAGTCAATTACTGGGGGCTTGGAGCAATCAGCCCCAGCATTTT
TRBV28	-	-	TRBJ2-1	CASSSPLYNEQFF	TGTGCCAGCAGTTCCCCTTTGTACAATGAGCAGTTCTTC
TRBV18	-	-	TRBJ2-5	CASSPREETQYF	TGTGCCAGCTCTCCGCGGGAAGAGACCCAGTACTTC
TRBV19	-	TRBD2	TRBJ2-7	CASSLRTSGSYEQYF	TGTGCCAGTAGTCTCAGGACTAGCGGGAGTTACGAGCAGTACTTC
TRBV18	-	TRBD2	TRBJ2-7	CASSPSGGSYEQYF	TGTGCCAGCTCACCATCGGGGGGTTCCTACGAGCAGTACTTC
TRBV7-3	-	-	TRBJ1-6	CASSLTGSVGNSPLHF	TGTGCCAGCAGCCTAACCGGGAGCGTTGGTAATTCACCCCTCCACTTT
TRBV15	-	-	TRBJ1-3	CATSRDRIKGRGSGNTIYF	TGTGCCACCAGCAGAGATCGTATTAAGGGGCGAGGCTCTGGAAACACCATATATTTT
TRBV2	-	TRBD2	TRBJ2-2	CASTGLANTGELFF	TGTGCCAGCACGGGACTAGCGAACACCGGGGAGCTGTTTTTT
TRBV2	few	-	TRBJ1-6	CASSEDSGTGLRPLHF	TGTGCCAGCAGTGAAGATTCCGGGACTGGTTTAAGGCCCCTCCACTTT
TRBV5-4	-	TRBD1	TRBJ2-1	CASSRDRHNEQFF	TGTGCCAGCAGCAGGGACAGACACAATGAGCAGTTCTTC
TRBV10-3	-	TRBD1	TRBJ2-7	CAISAYGTGGYEQYF	TGTGCCATCAGTGCTTACGGGACAGGGGGCTACGAGCAGTACTTC
TRBV2	-	-	TRBJ2-3	CASGRDRTDTQYF	TGTGCCAGCGGGCGGGACCGGACAGATACGCAGTATTTT
TRBV5-8	-	-	TRBJ2-1	CASSPTGVNEQFF	TGTGCCAGCAGCCCCACGGGGGTCAATGAGCAGTTCTTC
TRBV25-1	-	-	TRBJ2-2	CASSEYEAGAGELFF	TGTGCCAGCAGTGAATATGAGGCGGGGGCTGGGGAGCTGTTTTTT
TRBV5-1	-	-	TRBJ2-7	CASSSTTYEQYF	TGCGCCAGCAGCTCCACTACCTACGAGCAGTACTTC
TRBV28	-	-	TRBJ1-5	CASSLTRNQPQHF	TGTGCCAGCAGTTTAACGAGAAATCAGCCCCAGCATTTT
TRBV11-2	-	-	TRBJ2-2	CASSFASVNTGELFF	TGTGCCAGCAGCTTTGCTAGCGTGAACACCGGGGAGCTGTTTTTT